Shown below are 26 T cell receptor beta chains from a single sample sequenced in a study of a mutant IDH1 vaccine in newly diagnosed glioma. Libraries were prepared by immunoSEQ multiplex PCR; TCRdb keeps only in-frame clonotypes and omits some of them. Of around 87,000 clones in the sample, about four fifths were seen once. The time point was: baseline, week 1 (first vaccination visit). Treatment: pre-vaccination baseline after standard-of-care therapy. The sequencing here drew on PBMCs, taken from a glioma patient treated with radiotherapy, temozolomide or both. These receptors came from a woman in her 50s with glioma.

The V gene is TRBV30, the J gene TRBJ1-1; D is unresolved. V lost 4 bases and J lost 0, with 6 bases in between. The germline V gene has CDR1 GTSNPN and CDR2 SVGIG (reference sequence). This CDR3 contains 12 residues. CDR3 sequence reads: CAWKIMNTEAFF. In DNA form, the CDR3 reads TGTGCCTGGAAGATTATGAACACTGAAGCTTTCTTT.

This chain joins TRBV5-4 and TRBJ2-1, with TRBD1 matching over 10 bases. This CDR3 is 14 amino acids long. J was trimmed by 8 bases and V by 4 bases; bases with no gene match: 6. CDR1 and CDR2 (germline): SGHNT, YYREEE (reference sequence). The CDR3 DNA follows: TGTGCCAGCAGCGAGGGACAGGGGAGGGATGAGCAGTTCTTC. Amino acids: CASSEGQGRDEQFF.

The chain uses TRBV7-8 and TRBJ1-1; TRBD1 aligns across 9 bases. There are 13 residues in the CDR3. The V segment lost 6 bases and the J segment 6 bases; nucleotides outside the gene matches: 5. From germline, CDR1 is SGHVS and CDR2 FQNEAQ. In DNA, the CDR3 is TGTGCCAGCAGGGCACAGGGGGCGGCTGAAGCTTTCTTT. Protein product: CASRAQGAAEAFF.

This chain uses TRBV7-9 with TRBJ1-4, with D uncertain. The CDR3 covers 15 residues. Trimming stripped 1 base from V and 5 bases from J, with 11 bases between. Per germline, CDR1 SEHNR and CDR2 FQNEAQ (reference sequence). The CDR3 loop reads CASSLVPGVNEKLFF. The DNA for the CDR3 is TGTGCCAGCAGCTTAGTCCCGGGAGTAAATGAAAAACTGTTTTTT.

The rearrangement links TRBV29-1 to TRBJ2-2; D gene uncertain. The germline V and J ends were trimmed by 4 bases and 0 bases, with 6 bases remaining between them. This CDR3 is built from 13 residues. Germline CDR1 reads SQVTM; CDR2 reads ANQGSEA. The CDR3 protein is CSVGVPNTGELFF. CDR3 DNA: TGCAGCGTTGGGGTTCCGAACACCGGGGAGCTGTTTTTT.

This clone was observed a handful of times. V usage is TRBV6-1 and J usage is TRBJ1-2; perhaps TRBD1 as D (5 bases). Looked up from germline, CDR1 is MNHNS and CDR2 is SASEGT. V lost 7 bases and J 6 bases, leaving 15 bases between the germline ends. The CDR3 has 13 residues. This CDR3 reads CASTIHGDDGYTF. Here the CDR3 DNA reads TGTGCCAGCACCATTCACGGGGACGATGGCTACACCTTC.

The chain uses TRBV19 and TRBJ1-6, with D possibly matching TRBD1 (6 bases). From germline, CDR1 is LNHDA and CDR2 SQIVND (reference sequence). V gave up 5 bases and J gave up 11 bases, with 19 bases separating them. This CDR3 has 15 amino acids. For the CDR3, the DNA is TGTGCCAGTAGTCGGGCGACAACTCAGGGGACACCCCTCCACTTT. It specifies CASSRATTQGTPLHF.

The V gene is TRBV5-6, the J gene TRBJ2-5, with 7 bases lining up with TRBD2. This CDR3 region has 13 residues. With 1 base clipped from V and 5 bases from J, the junction kept 2 bases outside the gene matches. CDR1 is SGHDT and CDR2 is YYEEEE in the germline V gene. CDR3 bases: TGTGCCAGCAGCTTGCTGGGGGGGGAGACCCAGTACTTC. Protein product: CASSLLGGETQYF.

The V gene is TRBV6-4, the J gene TRBJ1-1; D is unresolved. The germline CDR1 and CDR2 sequences are MRHNA and SNTAGT. The V gene lost 5 bases and the J gene lost 2 bases, with 15 bases spanning the gap. The length of the CDR3 is 15 residues. The CDR3 loop is CASSIGAGANTEAFF. The CDR3 coding sequence is TGTGCCAGCAGTATAGGAGCAGGCGCCAACACTGAAGCTTTCTTT.

The V call is TRBV6-5, the J call TRBJ1-2; TRBD1 matches at 9 bases. The ends lost 2 bases at V and 2 bases at J; junction bases unmatched: 3. The CDR3 has 15 residues. Germline V gives CDR1 MNHEY, CDR2 SVGAGI. CDR3 nucleotides: TGTGCCAGCAGTTACCCGGGACAGGGAAACTATGGCTACACCTTC. Protein product: CASSYPGQGNYGYTF.

V and J are TRBV19 and TRBJ1-6; 7 bases align to TRBD1. The CDR3 length is 12 residues. The V segment lost 9 bases and the J segment 6 bases; nucleotides outside the gene matches: 2. CDR1 and CDR2 from the germline V gene are LNHDA and SQIVND (reference sequence). The CDR3 region has the DNA TGTGCCAGCCAGGGGGGTAATTCACCCCTCCACTTT. Translation: CASQGGNSPLHF.

This chain links TRBV5-4 with TRBJ1-1; D is undetermined. Germline V lookup: CDR1 SGHNT, CDR2 YYREEE (reference sequence). The CDR3 spans 13 residues. V dropped 5 bases and J dropped 1 base, with 9 bases sitting between them. The CDR3 is CASSPTTNTEAFF. Written as DNA, the CDR3 is TGTGCCAGCAGTCCTACAACGAACACTGAAGCTTTCTTT.

The chain couples TRBV7-9 to TRBJ2-3, with 7 bases that match TRBD2. After removal of 5 bases from V and 2 bases from J, the junction contained 7 bases not matched to a gene. Germline V gives CDR1 SEHNR, CDR2 FQNEAQ (reference sequence). The CDR3 contains 15 residues. CDR3 sequence reads: CASSASSGHTDTQYF. The CDR3, as DNA: TGTGCCAGCAGCGCTTCTAGCGGACACACAGATACGCAGTATTTT.

J is TRBJ1-2 and V is TRBV23-1; D unresolved. TRBV23-1 is sorted into the ORF group, with uncertain function. The V end lost 4 bases, the J end lost 4 bases, and 16 bases lay between the germline ends. This CDR3 region has 15 residues. The CDR3 DNA sequence: TGCGCCAGCAGTCCCCCGGCCCGGCCAGGCTATGGCTACACCTTC. Translation: CASSPPARPGYGYTF.

The chain carries TRBV6-5 and TRBJ2-5; 11 nucleotides line up with TRBD1. The V gene end was trimmed by 6 bases and the J gene end by 2 bases; junction bases not matched to a gene: 5. CDR3 size: 15 residues. Germline CDR1 is MNHEY and CDR2 is SVGAGI. CDR3 amino acids: CASSPGTGGQETQYF. CDR3 sequence (DNA): TGTGCCAGCAGCCCCGGGACAGGGGGACAAGAGACCCAGTACTTC.

This clone has only one observation. This chain uses TRBV11-3 with TRBJ2-5; TRBD1 or TRBD2 may be the D gene (5 bases each). V dropped 5 bases and J dropped 0 bases, with 10 bases sitting between them. The CDR3 contains 14 residues. Germline V lookup: CDR1 SGHNT, CDR2 YENEEA. The CDR3: CASSPGPYQETQYF. DNA for the CDR3: TGTGCCAGCAGCCCGGGACCTTACCAAGAGACCCAGTACTTC.

This sequence joins TRBV9 and TRBJ2-7, with unresolved D. V shed 4 bases and J shed 7 bases, with 15 bases lying between them. The V gene's germline CDR1 is SGDLS and CDR2 YYNGEE. The CDR3 sequence is 13 residues long. In nucleotides, the CDR3 is TGTGCCAGCAGCCCCGACCCTCTGTGGGAGCAGTACTTC. This gives the protein CASSPDPLWEQYF.

The rearrangement links TRBV19 to TRBJ2-7, with TRBD1 matching over 7 bases. This CDR3 is 13 amino acids long. Germline assignment: CDR1 LNHDA and CDR2 SQIVND (reference sequence). V shed 5 bases, J shed 3 bases, and the junction held 4 bases outside the gene matches. CDR3 nucleotide sequence: TGTGCCAGTAGTTTCCGGGACAGCTACGAGCAGTACTTC. This codes for CASSFRDSYEQYF. Complete variable domain (other parts from reference TRBV19 and TRBJ2-7): DGGITQSPKYLFRKEGQNVTLSCEQNLNHDAMYWYRQDPGQGLRLIYYSQIVNDFQKGDIAEGYSVSREKKESFPLTVTSAQKNPTAFYLCASSFRDSYEQYFGPGTRLTVT.

This sequence joins TRBV2 and TRBJ1-2; 7 nucleotides match TRBD1. Germline-derived CDR1 and CDR2 are SNHLY and FYNNEI. This CDR3 is built from 13 residues. Trimming took 5 bases from V and 1 from J; bases not matched to a gene: 1. The CDR3 DNA follows: TGTGCCAGCAGTCGACAGGGTAACTATGGCTACACCTTC. Protein: CASSRQGNYGYTF. Full variable domain (rest looked up from reference TRBV2 and TRBJ1-2): EPEVTQTPSHQVTQMGQEVILRCVPISNHLYFYWYRQILGQKVEFLVSFYNNEISEKSEIFDDQFSVERPDGSNFTLKIRSTKLEDSAMYFCASSRQGNYGYTFGSGTRLTVV.

The chain has TRBV4-3 and TRBJ1-6, with D maybe TRBD1 (5 bases). V gave up 4 bases and J gave up 9 bases, with 16 bases separating them. Germline CDR1 reads LGHNA; CDR2 reads YSLEER. The CDR3 contains 15 residues. The CDR3 DNA reads as TGCGCCAGCAGCCCTGGGACGGGAGGGAGTTCACCCCTCCACTTT. This gives the protein CASSPGTGGSSPLHF.

The J gene is TRBJ1-5, the V gene TRBV4-1, with 9 bases identical to TRBD1. V dropped 3 bases and J dropped 7; count of bases not matched to a gene: 10. Germline-derived CDR1 and CDR2 are MGHRA and YSYEKL. The length of the CDR3 is 16 residues. The CDR3 spells CASSHKTGGDRQPQHF. CDR3 DNA sequence: TGCGCCAGCAGCCACAAAACAGGGGGCGACAGGCAGCCCCAGCATTTT.

This clone was counted a few times. The gene calls are TRBV20-1 and TRBJ1-1; D is uncertain. Germline V gene lookup returns CDR1 DFQATT and CDR2 SNEGSKA (reference sequence). V was shortened by 8 bases and J by 6 bases, with 10 bases between the two germline ends. The CDR3 totals 10 residues. The chain's CDR3 is CSSGWAEAFF. The CDR3 nucleotides read TGCAGTTCCGGGTGGGCTGAAGCTTTCTTT.

The J gene is TRBJ1-5, the V gene TRBV6-5; no firm D call. Germline V gives CDR1 MNHEY, CDR2 SVGAGI. The CDR3 sequence is 13 residues long. V lost 4 bases, J lost 7 bases, and 11 bases lay in between. CDR3 in DNA: TGTGCCAGCAGTTCCCGGGGTGGACAGCCCCAGCATTTT. Protein: CASSSRGGQPQHF.

The chain joins TRBV5-6 to TRBJ1-2, with 11 bases lining up with TRBD1. The CDR3 contains 16 residues. Germline V gene data show CDR1 as SGHDT and CDR2 as YYEEEE. V lost 0 bases and J lost 5; bases outside the gene matches: 6. The chain's CDR3 is CASSLVGQGARYGYTF. CDR3 nucleotides: TGTGCCAGCAGCTTGGTAGGACAGGGGGCGAGGTATGGCTACACCTTC.

The V call is TRBV18, the J call TRBJ2-7, with unresolved D. Germline lookup yields CDR1 KGHSH and CDR2 LQKENI. This CDR3 is built from 13 residues. Trimming removed 8 bases from V and 1 base from J, with 12 bases in between. CDR3 bases: TGTGCCAGCGCTAGTGGTGCTTCCTACGAGCAGTACTTC. Amino acid sequence: CASASGASYEQYF.

V and J are TRBV19 and TRBJ1-1, with TRBD1 matching 7 bases. This CDR3 has 12 residues. The junction had 7 bases not matched to a gene; V was cut back by 9 bases and J by 6 bases. Germline-derived CDR1 and CDR2 are LNHDA and SQIVND (reference sequence). The CDR3 nucleotides read TGTGCCAGCCTTGACAGGGTCGCTGAAGCTTTCTTT. Translating gives CASLDRVAEAFF.